This TCR beta chain was identified in a study of blood T cell repertoires in COVID-19. Study information: Donors in the United States, Italy and Spain gave samples during acute or convalescent COVID-19. From T cells, B-cell-depleted T cells, or PBMCs came the material, which was cDNA or gDNA.

Original handling: Reference gene primers were amplified, and this amplification served to estimate nucleated cell counts. The data were produced by immunoSEQ multiplex PCR, yet TCRdb's version contains in-frame clones alone and is incomplete. V, J and clone size were drawn from that table, and D and trimming were deduced from the DNA. Of some 96,000 clones in the sample, 70% to 90% were seen once. Sequencing used peripheral blood. This TCR was sampled from a human donor in a cohort sampled during active COVID-19.

This CDR3 reads CASSYRAGGAPDTQYF. Written as DNA, the CDR3 is TGTGCCAGCAGTTACCGGGCGGGAGGAGCCCCAGATACGCAGTATTTT. This sequence joins TRBV6-5 and TRBJ2-3; 8 bases are a match to TRBD2. The CDR3 spans 16 residues. The germline CDR1 and CDR2 sequences are MNHEY and SVGAGI. Trimming took 2 bases from V and 4 from J; bases not matched to a gene: 8.